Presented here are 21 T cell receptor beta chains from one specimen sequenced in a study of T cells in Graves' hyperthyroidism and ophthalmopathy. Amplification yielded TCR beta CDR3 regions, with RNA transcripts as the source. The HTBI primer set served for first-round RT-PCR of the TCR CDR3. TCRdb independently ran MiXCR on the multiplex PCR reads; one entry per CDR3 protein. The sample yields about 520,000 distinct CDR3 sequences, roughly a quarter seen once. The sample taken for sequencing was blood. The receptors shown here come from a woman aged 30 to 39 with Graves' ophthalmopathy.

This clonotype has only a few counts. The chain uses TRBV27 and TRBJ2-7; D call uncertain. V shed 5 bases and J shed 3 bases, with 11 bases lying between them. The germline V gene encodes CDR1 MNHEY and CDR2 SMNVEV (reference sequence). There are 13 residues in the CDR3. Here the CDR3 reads CASSPWTGYEQYF. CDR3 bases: TGTGCCAGCAGTCCCTGGACGGGCTACGAGCAGTACTTC.

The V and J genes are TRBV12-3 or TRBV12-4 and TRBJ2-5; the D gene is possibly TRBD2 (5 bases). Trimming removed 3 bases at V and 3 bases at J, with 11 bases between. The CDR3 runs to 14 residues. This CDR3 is CASSFSSGEETQYF. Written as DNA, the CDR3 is TGTGCCAGCAGTTTTTCAAGCGGAGAAGAGACCCAGTACTTC.

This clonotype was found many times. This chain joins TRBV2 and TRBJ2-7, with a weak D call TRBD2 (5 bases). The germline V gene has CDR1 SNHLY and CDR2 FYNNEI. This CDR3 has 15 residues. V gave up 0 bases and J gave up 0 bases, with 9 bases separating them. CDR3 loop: CASSEALGSSYEQYF. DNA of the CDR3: TGTGCCAGCAGTGAAGCGCTAGGGAGCTCCTACGAGCAGTACTTC.

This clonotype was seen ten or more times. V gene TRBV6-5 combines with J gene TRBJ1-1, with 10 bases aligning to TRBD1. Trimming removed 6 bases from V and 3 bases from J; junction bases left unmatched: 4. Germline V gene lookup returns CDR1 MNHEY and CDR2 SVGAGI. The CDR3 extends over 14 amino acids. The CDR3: CASSRTGGDTEAFF. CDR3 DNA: TGTGCCAGCAGCAGGACAGGGGGAGACACTGAAGCTTTCTTT.

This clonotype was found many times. The CDR3 region has the DNA TGTGCCAGCAGTGAGAGGAGACAGGGCGTGACCCAGTACTTC. Amino acid sequence: CASSERRQGVTQYF. The chain combines TRBV2 with TRBJ2-5; 7 nucleotides match TRBD1. The CDR3 is 14 amino acids. Germline CDR1 and CDR2: SNHLY and FYNNEI. The V gene end was trimmed by 3 bases and the J gene end by 7 bases; junction bases not matched to a gene: 8.

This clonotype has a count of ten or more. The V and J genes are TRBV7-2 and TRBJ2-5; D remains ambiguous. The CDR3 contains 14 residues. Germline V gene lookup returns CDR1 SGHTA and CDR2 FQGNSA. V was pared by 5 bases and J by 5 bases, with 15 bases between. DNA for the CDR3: TGTGCCAGCAGCCGTTTGGCTCAGGAGGAGACCCAGTACTTC. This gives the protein CASSRLAQEETQYF.

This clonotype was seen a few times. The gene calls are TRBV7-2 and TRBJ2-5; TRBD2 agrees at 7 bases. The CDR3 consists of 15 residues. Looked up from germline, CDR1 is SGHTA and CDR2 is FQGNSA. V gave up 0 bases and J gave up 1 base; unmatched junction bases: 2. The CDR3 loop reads CASSLAAGAQETQYF. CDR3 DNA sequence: TGTGCCAGCAGCTTAGCGGCGGGAGCCCAAGAGACCCAGTACTTC.

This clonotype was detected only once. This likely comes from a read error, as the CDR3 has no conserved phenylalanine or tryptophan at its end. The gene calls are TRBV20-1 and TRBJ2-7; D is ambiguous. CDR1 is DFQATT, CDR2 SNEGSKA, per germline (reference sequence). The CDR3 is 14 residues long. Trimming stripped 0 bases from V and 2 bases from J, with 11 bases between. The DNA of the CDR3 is TGCAGTGCTAGAGAGGTTAGGAGCGCCTACGAGCAGTACTTG. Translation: CSAREVRSAYEQYL.

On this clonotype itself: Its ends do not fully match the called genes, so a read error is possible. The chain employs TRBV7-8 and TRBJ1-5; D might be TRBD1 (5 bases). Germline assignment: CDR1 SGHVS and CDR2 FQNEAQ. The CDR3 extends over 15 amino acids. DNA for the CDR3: TGTGCCAGCAGCTTAGCGACAGTTAGCTATCAGCCTCAGCATTTT. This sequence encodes CASSLATVSYQPQHF.

The CDR3 region has the DNA TGCAGTGCCATCGCCGGGACAGGAGTCTACGAGCAGTACTTC. This translates into CSAIAGTGVYEQYF. The chain combines TRBV20-1 with TRBJ2-7, with 8 positions matching TRBD1. CDR3 length equals 14 residues. V gave up 6 bases and J gave up 3 bases; unmatched junction bases: 10. The germline V gene encodes CDR1 DFQATT and CDR2 SNEGSKA (reference sequence).

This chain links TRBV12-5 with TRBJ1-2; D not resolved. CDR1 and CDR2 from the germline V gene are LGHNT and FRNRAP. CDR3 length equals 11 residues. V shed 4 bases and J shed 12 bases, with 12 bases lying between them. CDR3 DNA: TGTGCTAGTGGTTCCGAACGGGTGCACACCTTC. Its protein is CASGSERVHTF.

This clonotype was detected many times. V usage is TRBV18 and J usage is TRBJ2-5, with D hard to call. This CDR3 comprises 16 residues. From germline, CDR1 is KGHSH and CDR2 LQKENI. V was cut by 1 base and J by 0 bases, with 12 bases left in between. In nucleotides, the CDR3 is TGTGCCAGCTCACCACACCCATTAGTGTACCAAGAGACCCAGTACTTC. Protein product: CASSPHPLVYQETQYF.

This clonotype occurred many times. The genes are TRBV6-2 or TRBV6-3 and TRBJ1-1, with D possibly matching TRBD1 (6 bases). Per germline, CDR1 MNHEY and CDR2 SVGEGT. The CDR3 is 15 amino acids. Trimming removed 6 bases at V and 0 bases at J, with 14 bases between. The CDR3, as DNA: TGTGCCAGCAGCCGTGCCGGGACAATGAACACTGAAGCTTTCTTT. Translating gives CASSRAGTMNTEAFF.

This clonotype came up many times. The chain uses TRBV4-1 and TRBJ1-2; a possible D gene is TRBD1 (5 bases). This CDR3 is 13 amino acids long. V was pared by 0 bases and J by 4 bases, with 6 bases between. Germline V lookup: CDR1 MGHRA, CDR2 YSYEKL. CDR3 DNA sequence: TGCGCCAGCAGCCAAGATGGGGCCTATGGCTACACCTTC. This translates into CASSQDGAYGYTF.

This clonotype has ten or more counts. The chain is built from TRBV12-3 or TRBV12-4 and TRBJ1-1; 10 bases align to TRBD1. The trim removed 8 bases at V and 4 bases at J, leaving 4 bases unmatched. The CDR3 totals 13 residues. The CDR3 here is CASARQGATEAFF. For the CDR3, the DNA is TGTGCCAGCGCTCGACAGGGGGCCACTGAAGCTTTCTTT.

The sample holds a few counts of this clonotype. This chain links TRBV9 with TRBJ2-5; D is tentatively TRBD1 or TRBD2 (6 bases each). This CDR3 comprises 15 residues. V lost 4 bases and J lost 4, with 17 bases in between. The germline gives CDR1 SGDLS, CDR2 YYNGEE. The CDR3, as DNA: TGTGCCAGCAGCCCTCGGGTCGGGGGCGGAGAGACCCAGTACTTC. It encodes CASSPRVGGGETQYF.

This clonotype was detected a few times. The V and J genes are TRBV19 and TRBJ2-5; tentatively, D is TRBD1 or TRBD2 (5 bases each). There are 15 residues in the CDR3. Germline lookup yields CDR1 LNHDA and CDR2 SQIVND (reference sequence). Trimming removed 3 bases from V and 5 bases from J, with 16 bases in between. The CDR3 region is CASSIVDREGETQYF. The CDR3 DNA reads TGTGCCAGTAGTATCGTCGACAGAGAGGGGGAGACCCAGTACTTC.

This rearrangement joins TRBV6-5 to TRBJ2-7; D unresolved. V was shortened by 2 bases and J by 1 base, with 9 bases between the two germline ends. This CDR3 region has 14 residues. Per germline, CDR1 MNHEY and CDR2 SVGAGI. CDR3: CASSYTRRSYEQYF. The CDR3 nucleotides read TGTGCCAGCAGTTACACCCGGCGTTCCTACGAGCAGTACTTC.

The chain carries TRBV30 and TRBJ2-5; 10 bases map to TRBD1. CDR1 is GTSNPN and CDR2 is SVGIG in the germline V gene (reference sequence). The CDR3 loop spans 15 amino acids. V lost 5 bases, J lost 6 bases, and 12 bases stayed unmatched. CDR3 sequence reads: CAWQFMGQGRKTQYF. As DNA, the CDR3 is TGTGCCTGGCAGTTTATGGGACAGGGGAGGAAGACCCAGTACTTC.

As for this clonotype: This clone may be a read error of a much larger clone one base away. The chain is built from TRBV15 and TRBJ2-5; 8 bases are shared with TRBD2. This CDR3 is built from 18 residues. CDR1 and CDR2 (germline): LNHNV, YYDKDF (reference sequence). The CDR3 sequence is CATIRDILTGGPAETQYF. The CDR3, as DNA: TGTGCCACCATCAGAGATATTTTAACGGGAGGGCCAGCAGAGACCCAGTACTTC.

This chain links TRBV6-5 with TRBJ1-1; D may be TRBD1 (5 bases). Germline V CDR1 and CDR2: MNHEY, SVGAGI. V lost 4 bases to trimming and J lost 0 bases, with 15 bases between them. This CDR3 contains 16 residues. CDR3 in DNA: TGTGCCAGCAGTTCCTACGGCGGGGGGATGAACACTGAAGCTTTCTTT. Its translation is CASSSYGGGMNTEAFF.